The 21 T cell receptor beta chains in this list originate from one sample, sequenced in a study of shared clonotypes between healthy human individuals. Profiling relied on immunoSEQ multiplex PCR, and the TCRdb table lists in-frame clones only, not all of them. Here the sample spans a few million clones, 85% to 95% being singletons. The sequenced material came from naive CD4+ T cells from PBMCs. Subset noted: CD45RA+ positively selected. These receptors came from a man aged 18 to 35 in good health. Some clones in this sample may be carry-over from other donors' samples.

The rearrangement links TRBV5-4 to TRBJ1-1; tentatively, D is TRBD1 (6 bases). Germline lookup yields CDR1 SGHNT and CDR2 YYREEE (reference sequence). Trimming removed 4 bases from V and 4 bases from J, with 20 bases in between. The length of the CDR3 is 16 residues. The CDR3 sequence is CASSRGGPGLVTEAFF. CDR3 sequence (DNA): TGTGCCAGCAGCCGGGGGGGGCCAGGGCTGGTCACTGAAGCTTTCTTT.

This chain links TRBV30 with TRBJ2-5, with D perhaps matching TRBD1 (6 bases). Trimming took off 1 base at V and 5 bases at J, with 11 bases between the two ends. Germline CDR1 GTSNPN, CDR2 SVGIG (reference sequence). The CDR3 is 13 residues long. The CDR3 region is CAWSGGRGETQYF. The CDR3 DNA is TGTGCCTGGAGTGGGGGGCGCGGTGAGACCCAGTACTTC.

The sample holds a few counts of this clone. This rearrangement joins TRBV20-1 to TRBJ1-4, with D uncertain. Trimming stripped 7 bases from V and 4 bases from J, with 7 bases between. There are 11 residues in the CDR3. Germline V lookup: CDR1 DFQATT, CDR2 SNEGSKA (reference sequence). CDR3: CSVAVNEKLFF. The CDR3 bases are TGCAGTGTTGCCGTTAATGAAAAACTGTTTTTT.

The genes are TRBV4-1 and TRBJ1-2; D remains unclear. There are 18 residues in the CDR3. Trimming cost V 1 base and J 1 base, with 19 bases left between them. Germline-derived CDR1 and CDR2 are MGHRA and YSYEKL. The CDR3 coding sequence is TGCGCCAGCAGCCAAGGATTAGCCTTGTTGGACTTTAACTATGGCTACACCTTC. This gives the protein CASSQGLALLDFNYGYTF.

This rearrangement joins TRBV5-8 to TRBJ2-1; D gene unclear. V gave up 1 base and J gave up 0 bases, with 8 bases separating them. The CDR3 totals 15 residues. Germline V gives CDR1 SGHTS, CDR2 YDEGEE. The CDR3 reads CASSLLRSSYNEQFF. CDR3 sequence (DNA): TGTGCCAGCAGCTTGCTACGGAGCTCCTACAATGAGCAGTTCTTC. Together with reference TRBV5-8 and TRBJ2-1, the CDR3 gives the full variable domain: EAGVTQSPTHLIKTRGQQATLRCSPISGHTSVYWYQQALGLGLQFLLWYDEGEERNRGNFPPRFSGRQFPNYSSELNVNALELEDSALYLCASSLLRSSYNEQFFGPGTRLTVL.

This clone was observed once. This sample also contains other DNA sequences that code for the same CDR3. V and J are TRBV5-1 and TRBJ2-1; TRBD2 matches 9 bases. V was clipped by 0 bases and J by 4 bases; unmatched bases: 5. The CDR3 totals 16 residues. Germline V gene sequence: CDR1 SGHRS, CDR2 YFSETQ. The CDR3 DNA follows: TGCGCCAGCAGCTTGGATCCTAGCGGGGTGTACAATGAGCAGTTCTTC. Its protein product is CASSLDPSGVYNEQFF.

The chain couples TRBV2 to TRBJ2-5, with 9 bases fitting TRBD1. J was trimmed by 2 bases and V by 6 bases; bases with no gene match: 4. The length of the CDR3 is 14 residues. Germline V gene sequence: CDR1 SNHLY, CDR2 FYNNEI. The CDR3 here is CASSWDRDQETQYF. DNA of the CDR3: TGTGCCAGCAGCTGGGACAGGGATCAAGAGACCCAGTACTTC.

The rearrangement joins TRBV7-2 to TRBJ1-3; perhaps TRBD1 as D (6 bases). V dropped 4 bases and J dropped 0 bases, with 10 bases sitting between them. CDR3 length: 15 amino acids. Germline CDR1 SGHTA, CDR2 FQGNSA. CDR3 protein: CASSSQGNSGNTIYF. The CDR3 nucleotides are TGTGCCAGCAGCTCCCAGGGGAACTCTGGAAACACCATATATTTT.

Note on this clone: This same CDR3 is encoded by further DNA sequences in the sample. The V gene is TRBV7-2, the J gene TRBJ2-7; TRBD2 agrees at 10 bases. Trimming took 1 base from V and 1 from J; bases not matched to a gene: 1. Germline CDR1 reads SGHTA; CDR2 reads FQGNSA. This CDR3 is built from 15 residues. CDR3 sequence reads: CASSLVAGGSYEQYF. The CDR3 DNA sequence: TGTGCCAGCAGCTTAGTAGCGGGAGGATCCTACGAGCAGTACTTC.

CDR3 nucleotides: TGCGCCAGCAGTGGGAGGGCCGCCCGGTACGAGCAGTACTTC. Its protein product is CASSGRAARYEQYF. The chain joins TRBV10-1 to TRBJ2-7, with D maybe TRBD2 (6 bases). Germline V gives CDR1 WNHNN, CDR2 SYGVQD (reference sequence). The CDR3 covers 14 residues. V gave up 4 bases and J gave up 4 bases, with 14 bases separating them.

On this clone itself: Other DNA variants within this sample encode the same CDR3. The rearrangement uses TRBV7-3 and TRBJ2-6, with D possibly matching TRBD1 (5 bases). CDR1 and CDR2 from the germline V gene are SGHTA and FQGTGA. This CDR3 region has 15 residues. The ends were cut back, 4 bases at V and 2 bases at J, with 9 bases in the middle. CDR3 loop: CASSSQGPGANVLTF. CDR3 nucleotides: TGTGCCAGCAGCTCCCAGGGCCCTGGGGCCAACGTCCTGACTTTC.

The chain is built from TRBV5-4 and TRBJ2-7; TRBD1 aligns across 9 bases. Losses at the gene ends were 2 bases for V and 7 bases for J; bases not matched to a gene: 7. The CDR3 covers 14 residues. Per germline, CDR1 SGHNT and CDR2 YYREEE (reference sequence). CDR3 amino acids: CASSFGAGQGEQYF. CDR3 sequence (DNA): TGTGCCAGCAGCTTCGGAGCCGGACAGGGGGAGCAGTACTTC.

The chain recombines TRBV6-5 with TRBJ1-5; D unclear. The CDR3 totals 13 residues. Trimming shortened V by 6 bases and J by 1 base, and 7 bases separated the two germline ends. Per germline, CDR1 MNHEY and CDR2 SVGAGI. CDR3 residues: CASRGWSNQPQHF. The CDR3 DNA is TGTGCCAGCAGAGGATGGAGCAATCAGCCCCAGCATTTT.

The chain joins TRBV6-5 to TRBJ1-3; 7 nucleotides match TRBD1. The length of the CDR3 is 14 residues. Germline values: CDR1 MNHEY, CDR2 SVGAGI. V gave up 6 bases and J gave up 3 bases; unmatched junction bases: 5. Written as DNA, the CDR3 is TGTGCCAGCAGCATCAGGGACAGTGGAAACACCATATATTTT. The encoded protein is CASSIRDSGNTIYF.

V and J are TRBV5-1 and TRBJ1-1, with 7 positions matching TRBD1. The germline V gene encodes CDR1 SGHRS and CDR2 YFSETQ. After removal of 5 bases from V and 2 bases from J, the junction contained 9 bases not matched to a gene. This CDR3 region has 15 residues. The CDR3 sequence is CASRLSGQRNTEAFF. The CDR3 DNA sequence: TGCGCCAGCAGGCTGTCGGGACAGCGTAACACTGAAGCTTTCTTT.

This sequence joins TRBV7-7 and TRBJ2-5; TRBD2 matches 13 bases. The germline V gene encodes CDR1 SSHAT and CDR2 FNYEAQ (reference sequence). CDR3 length: 16 amino acids. V trimming: 5 bases; J trimming: 5 bases; junction bases outside the gene matches: 8. The CDR3 nucleotides are TGTGCCAGCAGCCATACTAGCGGGAGGGCCATGGAGACCCAGTACTTC. Amino acid sequence: CASSHTSGRAMETQYF.

This rearrangement joins TRBV10-1 to TRBJ1-6; no definite D call. The germline CDR1 and CDR2 sequences are WNHNN and SYGVQD (reference sequence). V lost 6 bases, J lost 8 bases, and 14 bases lay in between. The CDR3 contains 14 residues. CDR3 protein: CASSRSRWDSPLHF. The CDR3 coding sequence is TGCGCCAGCAGCCGGAGCCGGTGGGATTCACCCCTCCACTTT.

Only a few counts were recorded for this clone. This sample includes further DNA sequences coding for the same CDR3. This rearrangement joins TRBV7-9 to TRBJ1-1; no definite D call. Per germline, CDR1 SEHNR and CDR2 FQNEAQ (reference sequence). CDR3 length: 11 residues. V was clipped by 1 base and J by 5 bases, with 2 bases between them. In nucleotides, the CDR3 is TGTGCCAGCAGCTTAGGGACTGAAGCTTTCTTT. Its translation is CASSLGTEAFF.

The rearrangement joins TRBV28 to TRBJ1-2; tentative D call: TRBD1 (5 bases). The germline gives CDR1 MDHEN, CDR2 SYDVKM. The CDR3 consists of 15 residues. The V end was cut by 3 bases, the J end by 1 base, with 12 bases between. The CDR3 is CASSLAGPRNYGYTF. Here the CDR3 DNA reads TGTGCCAGCAGTTTGGCGGGGCCCCGTAACTATGGCTACACCTTC.

The chain couples TRBV18 to TRBJ1-2; no clear D gene. The V gene's germline CDR1 is KGHSH and CDR2 LQKENI. This CDR3 has 15 residues. Trimming pared 2 bases from V and 1 base from J, leaving 11 bases between. CDR3 loop: CASSPGATDNYGYTF. Here the CDR3 DNA reads TGTGCCAGCTCACCAGGCGCCACGGATAACTATGGCTACACCTTC.

The CDR3 coding sequence is TGTGCCAGCTCACTAGCGGGAGGCGCGAACACCGGGGAGCTGTTTTTT. Translating gives CASSLAGGANTGELFF. The chain has TRBV18 and TRBJ2-2; 10 bases fit TRBD2. CDR3 size: 16 residues. Trimming removed 4 bases from V and 0 bases from J; junction bases left unmatched: 2. The germline CDR1 and CDR2 sequences are KGHSH and LQKENI.